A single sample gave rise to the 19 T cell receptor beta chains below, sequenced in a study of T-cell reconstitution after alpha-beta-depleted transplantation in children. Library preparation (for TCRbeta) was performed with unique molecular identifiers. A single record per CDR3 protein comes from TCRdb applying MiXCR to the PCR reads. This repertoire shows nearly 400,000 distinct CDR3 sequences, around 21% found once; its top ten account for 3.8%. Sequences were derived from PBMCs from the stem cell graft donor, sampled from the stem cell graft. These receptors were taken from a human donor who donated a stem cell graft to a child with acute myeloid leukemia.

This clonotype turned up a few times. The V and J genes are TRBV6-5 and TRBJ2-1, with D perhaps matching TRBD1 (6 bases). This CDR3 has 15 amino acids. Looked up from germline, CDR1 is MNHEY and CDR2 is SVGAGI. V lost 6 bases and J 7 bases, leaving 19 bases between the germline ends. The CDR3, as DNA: TGTGCCAGCAGACTTACTGGGGGTAGGGGGAATGAGCAGTTCTTC. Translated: CASRLTGGRGNEQFF.

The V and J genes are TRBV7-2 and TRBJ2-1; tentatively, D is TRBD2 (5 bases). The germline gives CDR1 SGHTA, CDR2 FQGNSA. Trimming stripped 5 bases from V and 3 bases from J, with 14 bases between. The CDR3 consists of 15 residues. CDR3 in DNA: TGTGCCAGCAGCCCCGGGGTCCTCCTCTACAATGAGCAGTTCTTC. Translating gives CASSPGVLLYNEQFF.

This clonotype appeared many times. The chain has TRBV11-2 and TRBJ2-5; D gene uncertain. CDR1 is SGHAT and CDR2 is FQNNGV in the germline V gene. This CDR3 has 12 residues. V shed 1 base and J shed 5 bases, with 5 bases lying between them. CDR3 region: CASSLGKETQYF. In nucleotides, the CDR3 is TGTGCCAGCAGCTTAGGAAAGGAGACCCAGTACTTC.

CDR3 bases: TGTGCCAGCAGCCCGATAGCGGAGATTATCTACAATGAGCAGTTCTTC. Residues: CASSPIAEIIYNEQFF. The chain has TRBV11-2 and TRBJ2-1, with a tentative D call TRBD2 (6 bases). CDR1 SGHAT and CDR2 FQNNGV come from the germline V gene. V lost 5 bases and J 3 bases, leaving 17 bases between the germline ends. The CDR3 spans 16 residues.

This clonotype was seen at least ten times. CDR3 loop: CSAKQGGLGYEQYF. DNA of the CDR3: TGCAGTGCTAAGCAGGGGGGCTTGGGTTACGAGCAGTACTTC. The V call is TRBV20-1, the J call TRBJ2-7, with a possible D match to TRBD1 (7 bases). The germline gives CDR1 DFQATT, CDR2 SNEGSKA (reference sequence). The length of the CDR3 is 14 residues. V was trimmed by 4 bases and J by 4 bases, leaving 17 bases between them.

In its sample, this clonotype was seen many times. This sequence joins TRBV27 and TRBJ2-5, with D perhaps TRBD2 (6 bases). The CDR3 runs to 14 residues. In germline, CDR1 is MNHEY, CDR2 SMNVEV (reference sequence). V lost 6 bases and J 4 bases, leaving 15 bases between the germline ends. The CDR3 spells CASSRFAGTETQYF. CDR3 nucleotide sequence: TGTGCCAGCAGCCGCTTTGCGGGAACAGAGACCCAGTACTTC.

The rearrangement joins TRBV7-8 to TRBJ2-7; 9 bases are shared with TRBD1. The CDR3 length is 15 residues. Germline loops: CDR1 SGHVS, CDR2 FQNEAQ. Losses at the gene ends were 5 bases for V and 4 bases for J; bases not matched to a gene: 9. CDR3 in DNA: TGTGCCAGCAGCCCATTGATGGGACAGGGATACGAGCAGTACTTC. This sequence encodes CASSPLMGQGYEQYF. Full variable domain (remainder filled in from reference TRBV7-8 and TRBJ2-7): GAGVSQSPRYKVAKRGQDVALRCDPISGHVSLFWYQQALGQGPEFLTYFQNEAQLDKSGLPSDRFFAERPEGSVSTLKIQRTQQEDSAVYLCASSPLMGQGYEQYFGPGTRLTVT.

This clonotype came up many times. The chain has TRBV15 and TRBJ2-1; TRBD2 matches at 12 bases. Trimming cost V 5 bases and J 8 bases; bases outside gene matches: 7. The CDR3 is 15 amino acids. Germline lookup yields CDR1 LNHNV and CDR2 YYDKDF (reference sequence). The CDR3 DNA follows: TGTGCCACCAGCGGAGGACTAGCGGGGACACATGAGCAGTTCTTC. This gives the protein CATSGGLAGTHEQFF.

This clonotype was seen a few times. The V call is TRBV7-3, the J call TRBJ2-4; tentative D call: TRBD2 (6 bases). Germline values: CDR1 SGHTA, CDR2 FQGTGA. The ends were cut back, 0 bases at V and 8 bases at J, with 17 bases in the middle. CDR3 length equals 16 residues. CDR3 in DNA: TGTGCCAGCAGCTTAACAGGGGACTTAAAGATGGACATTCAGTACTTC. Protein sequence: CASSLTGDLKMDIQYF. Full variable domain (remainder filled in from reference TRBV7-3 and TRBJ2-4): GAGVSQTPSNKVTEKGKYVELRCDPISGHTALYWYRQSLGQGPEFLIYFQGTGAADDSGLPNDRFFAVRPEGSVSTLKIQRTERGDSAVYLCASSLTGDLKMDIQYFGAGTRLSVL.

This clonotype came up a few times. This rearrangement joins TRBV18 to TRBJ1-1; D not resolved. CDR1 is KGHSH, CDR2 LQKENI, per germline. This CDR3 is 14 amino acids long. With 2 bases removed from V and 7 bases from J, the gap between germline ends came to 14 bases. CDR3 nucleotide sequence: TGTGCCAGCTCACCAAGCAGCCTAACCCGTGAAGCTTTCTTT. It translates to CASSPSSLTREAFF.

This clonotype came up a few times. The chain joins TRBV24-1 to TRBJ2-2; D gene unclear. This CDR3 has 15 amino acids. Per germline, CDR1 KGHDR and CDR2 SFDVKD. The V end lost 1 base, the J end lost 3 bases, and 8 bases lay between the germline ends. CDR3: CATSDFGSYTGELFF. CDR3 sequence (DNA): TGTGCCACCAGTGATTTCGGCAGTTACACCGGGGAGCTGTTTTTT.

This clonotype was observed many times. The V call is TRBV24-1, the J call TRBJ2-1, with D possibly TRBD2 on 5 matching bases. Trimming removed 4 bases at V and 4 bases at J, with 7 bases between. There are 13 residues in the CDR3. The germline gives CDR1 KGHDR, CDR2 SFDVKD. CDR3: CATSDGGYNEQFF. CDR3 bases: TGTGCCACCAGTGACGGCGGGTACAATGAGCAGTTCTTC.

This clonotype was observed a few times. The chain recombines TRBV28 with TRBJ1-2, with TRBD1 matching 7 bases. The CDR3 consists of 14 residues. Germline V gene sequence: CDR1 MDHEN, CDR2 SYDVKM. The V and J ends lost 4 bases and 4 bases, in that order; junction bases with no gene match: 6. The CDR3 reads CASSSGTAIYGYTF. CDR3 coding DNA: TGTGCCAGCAGTTCGGGGACAGCCATCTATGGCTACACCTTC.

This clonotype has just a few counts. CDR3 protein: CSARQPAGGLETQYF. CDR3 nucleotide sequence: TGCAGTGCTAGACAACCAGCGGGAGGGTTGGAGACCCAGTACTTC. This chain uses TRBV20-1 with TRBJ2-5, with 10 bases fitting TRBD2. This CDR3 has 15 residues. Germline-derived CDR1 and CDR2 are DFQATT and SNEGSKA (reference sequence). The trim removed 2 bases at V and 5 bases at J, leaving 8 bases unmatched.

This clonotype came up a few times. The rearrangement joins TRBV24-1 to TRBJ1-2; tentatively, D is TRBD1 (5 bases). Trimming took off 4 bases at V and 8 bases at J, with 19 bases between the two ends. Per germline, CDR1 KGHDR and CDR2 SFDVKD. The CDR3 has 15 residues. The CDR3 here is CATSDPGTGTGGYTF. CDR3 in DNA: TGTGCCACCAGTGACCCCGGGACGGGGACCGGAGGCTACACCTTC.

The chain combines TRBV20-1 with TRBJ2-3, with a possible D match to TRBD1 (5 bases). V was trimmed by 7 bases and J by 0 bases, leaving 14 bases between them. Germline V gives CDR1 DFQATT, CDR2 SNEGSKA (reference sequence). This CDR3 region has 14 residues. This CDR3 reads CSGQVGPSTDTQYF. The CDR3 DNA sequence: TGCAGTGGTCAAGTGGGGCCTAGCACAGATACGCAGTATTTT.

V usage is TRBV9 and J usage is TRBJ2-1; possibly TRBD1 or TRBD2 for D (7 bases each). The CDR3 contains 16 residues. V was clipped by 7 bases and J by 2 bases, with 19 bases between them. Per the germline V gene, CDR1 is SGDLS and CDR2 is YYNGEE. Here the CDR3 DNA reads TGTGCCAGCGGTGAGGGGGCGGGAGTCCCCTACAATGAGCAGTTCTTC. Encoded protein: CASGEGAGVPYNEQFF.

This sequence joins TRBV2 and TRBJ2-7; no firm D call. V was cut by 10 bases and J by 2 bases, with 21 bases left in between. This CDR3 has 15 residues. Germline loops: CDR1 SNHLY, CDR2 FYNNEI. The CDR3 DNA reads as TGTGCCATCGCCGGCCACTTGCCTACCCCCTACGAGCAGTACTTC. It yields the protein CAIAGHLPTPYEQYF.

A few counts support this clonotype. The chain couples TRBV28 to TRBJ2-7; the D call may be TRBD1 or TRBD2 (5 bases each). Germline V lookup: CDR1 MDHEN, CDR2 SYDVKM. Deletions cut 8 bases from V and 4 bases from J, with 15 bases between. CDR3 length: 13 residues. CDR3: CASGTGPSYEQYF. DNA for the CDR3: TGTGCCAGCGGTACGGGACCTTCTTACGAGCAGTACTTC.